This TCR beta chain is from a study of T cell responses to AZD1222 COVID-19 vaccine. Points on this clone: Its antigen remains unidentified.

TCRdb's table, derived via immunoSEQ multiplex PCR, lists solely in-frame clones and lacks some. In the table there are roughly 170,000 clones, about 85% of which are singletons. The study's findings and limits: Targets within unmutated variant regions were reportedly found for nearly half of spike-specific TCRs.

Germline V lookup: CDR1 SGHTA, CDR2 FQGTGA. Unmatched junction bases numbered 7, after V lost 4 bases and J lost 6 bases. The CDR3 contains 15 residues. Sequenced here: peripheral blood, sampled on day 0 of AZD1222 vaccination. This TCR was sampled from an adult in good health. The rearrangement joins TRBV7-3 to TRBJ2-1, with 9 nucleotides matching TRBD2. This CDR3 reads CASSYMAGLANEQFF. For the CDR3, the DNA is TGTGCCAGCAGCTACATGGCGGGACTAGCCAATGAGCAGTTCTTC.